The following is a TCR beta chain sequence with its context. Its antigen remains undetermined. No per-base quality is available; no much larger clone lies one base away. The sample comes from a study of Ad26.COV2.S vaccination and SARS-CoV-2 variants (dated by TCRdb to the early 2020s). The study in broad terms: Donors in the vaccine arm were drawn from COV1001, a multicentre, randomized, double-blind, placebo-controlled phase I-IIa trial testing Ad26.COV2.S in healthy adults. Trial participants were randomized into five groups of five: low-dose or high-dose Ad26.COV2.S given once or twice, or placebo on both occasions. The TCR-sequenced set comprised about 32 samples: approximately 19 Ad26.COV2.S vaccine recipients, 5 placebo recipients and 8 SARS-CoV-2 convalescent individuals. Dosing of Ad26.COV2.S was intramuscular, at either 5x10^10 or 1x10^11 viral particles, delivered as one shot or as two shots spaced 56 days apart. The specificity and breadth of SARS-CoV-2-reactive T cell receptors after Ad26.COV2.S vaccination were assessed by TCRbeta repertoire sequencing. Blinding of investigators to trial group allocation was maintained during experiments and outcome assessment.

Study-wide conclusions, independent of this receptor: Higher spike-specific TCR breadth was observed in Ad26.COV2.S recipients than in placebo recipients (P = 0.0014). Vaccine and placebo recipients had comparable non-spike TCR breadth, which fits with the vaccine containing only spike. It was noted by the authors that total T cell responses may have been underestimated by the TCR breadth and depth analyses. The study was not powered to compare responses between vaccine doses or regimens. After vaccination, spike-specific CD8+ and CD4+ T cell responses were reported to show substantial breadth.

Interpreted using the paper, the treatment or condition label stands for: roughly 19 received Ad26.COV2.S at low or high dose, single or two shots; about 5 received placebo; per-sample allocation not given. Repertoires of vaccine and placebo recipients were sequenced from samples collected on day 63 after the first injection. In Cohort 1b, about 27 adults aged 18-55 years were enrolled at a single site in Boston, USA, between 29 July and 7 August 2020. Ad26.COV2.S was a replication-incompetent adenovirus type 26 vector that expressed a prefusion-stabilized SARS-CoV-2 spike protein derived from the original Wuhan strain. The CDR3 runs 14 residues from the cysteine to the phenylalanine. Left in the record is the CDR3 DNA by itself, 42 bases read in frame from the first base. The germline V gene (reference sequence) yields PRHDT for CDR1 and FYEKMQ for CDR2. The V end loses 5 bases and the J end loses 6 bases, and a stretch of 13 bases separates them.

TCRbeta CDR3 regions were sequenced with the immunoSEQ Assay. After extraction, genomic DNA underwent amplification by bias-controlled multiplex PCR, followed by high-throughput sequencing. The original methods were these. To quantify the absolute abundance of every unique TCRbeta CDR3 region, sequences were collapsed and filtered. T cell fraction was estimated by normalizing TCRbeta template counts to usable DNA, with usable DNA measured through amplification of reference genes found in all nucleated cells. Repertoire TCRs were annotated as SARS-CoV-2-specific by exact matching of V gene, CDR3 amino acid sequence and J gene to a known reactive TCR set. MIRA supplied the reference SARS-CoV-2 TCR set, which was filtered for enrichment in COVID-19-positive ImmuneCODE repertoires so that public or cross-reactive TCRs were removed. Using the MIRA antigens, annotated TCRs were further analysed by specific ORF or by position within an ORF. Breadth was defined as annotated unique rearrangements over total unique productive rearrangements; depth was the summed frequency of those rearrangements. TCR breadth was compared between groups using two-sided Wilcoxon rank-sum tests. This immuneACCESS table, as held by TCRdb, lists in-frame sequences with V and J called but not all clones. Of the missing ones, under half trace to an unresolved V gene in checked studies; the others have no known cause. V and J calls plus clone size are reproduced from that table; the DNA served to infer D and trimming. The sample includes 430,000 or so clones, with 75% to 95% observed a single time. The biggest ten clones account for 12% of the sample.

This specimen consisted of peripheral blood, obtained in a trial of Ad26.COV2.S vaccine versus placebo. This clonotype originated in a person aged 18-65 years who received the Ad26.COV2.S COVID-19 vaccine or a placebo. The rearrangement joined TRBV13 to TRBJ2-2, with a tentative D gene TRBD2 over 5 matching bases. The nucleotides are TGTGCCAGCAGCCCCGGTGGCGGGTCCGGGGAGCTGTTTTTT. It specifies CASSPGGGSGELFF.